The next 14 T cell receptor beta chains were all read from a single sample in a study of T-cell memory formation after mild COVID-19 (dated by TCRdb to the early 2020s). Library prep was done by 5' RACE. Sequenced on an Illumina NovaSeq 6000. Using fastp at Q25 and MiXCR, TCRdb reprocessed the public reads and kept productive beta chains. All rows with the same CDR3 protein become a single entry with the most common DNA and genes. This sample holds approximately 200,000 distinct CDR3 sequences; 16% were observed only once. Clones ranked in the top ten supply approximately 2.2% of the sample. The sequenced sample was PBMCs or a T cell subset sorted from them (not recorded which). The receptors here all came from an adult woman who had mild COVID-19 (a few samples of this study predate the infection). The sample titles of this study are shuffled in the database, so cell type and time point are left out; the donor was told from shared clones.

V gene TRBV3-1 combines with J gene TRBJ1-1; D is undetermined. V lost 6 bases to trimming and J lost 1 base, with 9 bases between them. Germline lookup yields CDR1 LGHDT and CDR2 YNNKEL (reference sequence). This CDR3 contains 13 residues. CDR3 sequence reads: CASSGAANTEAFF. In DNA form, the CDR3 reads TGTGCCAGCAGTGGTGCGGCGAACACTGAAGCTTTCTTT.

The CDR3 is CASSYSGTDTQYF. CDR3 DNA sequence: TGTGCCAGCAGTTACTCTGGCACAGATACGCAGTATTTT. The V and J genes are TRBV6-5 and TRBJ2-3, with unresolved D. The V end lost 0 bases, the J end lost 1 base, and 2 bases lay between the germline ends. The length of the CDR3 is 13 residues. Germline lookup yields CDR1 MNHEY and CDR2 SVGAGI.

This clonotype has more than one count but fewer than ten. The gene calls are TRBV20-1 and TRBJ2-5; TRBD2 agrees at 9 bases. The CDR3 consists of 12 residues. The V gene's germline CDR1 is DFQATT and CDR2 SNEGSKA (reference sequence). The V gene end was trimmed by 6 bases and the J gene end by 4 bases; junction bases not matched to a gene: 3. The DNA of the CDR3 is TGCAGTGCCACGCGGGGGGGAGAGACCCAGTACTTC. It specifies CSATRGGETQYF.

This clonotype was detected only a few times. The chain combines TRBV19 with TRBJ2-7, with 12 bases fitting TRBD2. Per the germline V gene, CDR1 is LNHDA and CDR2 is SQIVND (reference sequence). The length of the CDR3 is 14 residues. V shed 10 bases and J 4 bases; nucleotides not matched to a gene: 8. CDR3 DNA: TGTGCCACGAAGCGGACTAGCGGGGATTACGAGCAGTACTTC. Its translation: CATKRTSGDYEQYF.

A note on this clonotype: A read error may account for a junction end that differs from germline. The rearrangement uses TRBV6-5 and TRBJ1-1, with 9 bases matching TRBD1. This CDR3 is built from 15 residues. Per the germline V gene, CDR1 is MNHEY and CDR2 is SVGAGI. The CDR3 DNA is TGTGCCACCAGTTTATCTAACAGGGGGCGAACTGAAGCTTTCTTT. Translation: CATSLSNRGRTEAFF.

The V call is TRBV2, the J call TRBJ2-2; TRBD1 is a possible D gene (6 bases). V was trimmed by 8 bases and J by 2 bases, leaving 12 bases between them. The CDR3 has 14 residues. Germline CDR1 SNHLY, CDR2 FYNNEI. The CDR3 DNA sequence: TGTGCCAGCGGTGGACAGCGAAACACCGGGGAGCTGTTTTTT. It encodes CASGGQRNTGELFF. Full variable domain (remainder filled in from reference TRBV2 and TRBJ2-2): EPEVTQTPSHQVTQMGQEVILRCVPISNHLYFYWYRQILGQKVEFLVSFYNNEISEKSEIFDDQFSVERPDGSNFTLKIRSTKLEDSAMYFCASGGQRNTGELFFGEGSRLTVL.

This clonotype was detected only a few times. The CDR3 DNA follows: TGTGCCAGCAGTTACGGGGGACAGAGCTACGAGCAGTACTTC. It translates to CASSYGGQSYEQYF. V gene TRBV6-6 combines with J gene TRBJ2-7; TRBD1 aligns across 7 bases. Per germline, CDR1 MNHNY and CDR2 SVGAGI (reference sequence). The CDR3 length is 14 residues. J lost 3 bases, V lost 2 bases, and 4 bases had no gene match.

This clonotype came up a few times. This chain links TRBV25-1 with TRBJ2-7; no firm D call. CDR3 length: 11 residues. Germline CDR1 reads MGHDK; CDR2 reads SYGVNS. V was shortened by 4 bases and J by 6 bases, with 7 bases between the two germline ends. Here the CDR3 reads CASSGVGEQYF. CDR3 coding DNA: TGTGCCAGCAGTGGCGTGGGCGAGCAGTACTTC.

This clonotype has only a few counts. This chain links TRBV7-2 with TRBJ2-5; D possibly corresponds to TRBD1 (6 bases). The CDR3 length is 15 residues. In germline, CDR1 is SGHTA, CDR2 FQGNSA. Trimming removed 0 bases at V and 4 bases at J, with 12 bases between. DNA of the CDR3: TGTGCCAGCAGCTTAGCGGCTAGAGGGGGAGAGACCCAGTACTTC. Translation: CASSLAARGGETQYF.

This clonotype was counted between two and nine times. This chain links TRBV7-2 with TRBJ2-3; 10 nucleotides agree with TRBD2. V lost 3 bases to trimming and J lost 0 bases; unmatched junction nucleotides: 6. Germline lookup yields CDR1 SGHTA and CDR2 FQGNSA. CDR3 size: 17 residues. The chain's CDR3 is CASSLGAGGPSTDTQYF. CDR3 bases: TGTGCCAGCAGCTTGGGAGCGGGGGGGCCGAGCACAGATACGCAGTATTTT.

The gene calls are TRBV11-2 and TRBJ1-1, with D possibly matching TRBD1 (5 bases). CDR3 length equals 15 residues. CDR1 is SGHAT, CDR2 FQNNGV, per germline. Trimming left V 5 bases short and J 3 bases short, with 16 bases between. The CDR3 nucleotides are TGTGCCAGCAGCCCCAACTACAGGCTCCACACTGAAGCTTTCTTT. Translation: CASSPNYRLHTEAFF.

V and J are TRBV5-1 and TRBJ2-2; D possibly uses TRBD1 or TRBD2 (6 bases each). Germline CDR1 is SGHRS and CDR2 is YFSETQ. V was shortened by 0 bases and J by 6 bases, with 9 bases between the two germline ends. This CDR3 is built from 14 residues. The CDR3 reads CASSLDGGPGELFF. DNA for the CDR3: TGCGCCAGCAGCTTGGATGGGGGGCCCGGGGAGCTGTTTTTT.

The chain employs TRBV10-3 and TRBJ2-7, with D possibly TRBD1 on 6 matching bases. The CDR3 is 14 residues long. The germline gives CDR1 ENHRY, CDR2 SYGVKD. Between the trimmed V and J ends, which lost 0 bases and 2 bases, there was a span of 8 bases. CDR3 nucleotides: TGTGCCATCAGTGAGTCGGGGGCAGCCTACGAGCAGTACTTC. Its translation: CAISESGAAYEQYF.

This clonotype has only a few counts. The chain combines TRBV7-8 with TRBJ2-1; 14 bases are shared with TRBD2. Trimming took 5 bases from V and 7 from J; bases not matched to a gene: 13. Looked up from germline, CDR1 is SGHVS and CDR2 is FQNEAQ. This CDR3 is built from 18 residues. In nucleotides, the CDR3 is TGTGCCAGCAGCCTCGGGACTAGCGGGAGTGCCTACTTTAATGAGCAGTTCTTC. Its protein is CASSLGTSGSAYFNEQFF.